This is a list of T cell receptor beta chains from one sample in a study of blood T cells in healthy people across ages. From the 5' RACE reads, TCRdb called clonotypes with MiXCR, one entry per CDR3 protein. The sample lists roughly 1,700,000 distinct CDR3 sequences, roughly 28% occurring once. Sequencing input: blood. These receptor sequences come from a woman aged 25 to 39 in good health. The conserved cysteine and the conserved F or W are not part of the CDR3 here. Fields, in order: V gene, J gene, clone size, CDR3 protein. Not all rows give a size; the values are once, few, many and, for expanded clones, a class.

v_call: TRBV7-3
j_call: TRBJ1-2
clone_size: few
cdr3_aa: ASSSQTGNGYT

v_call: TRBV29-1
j_call: TRBJ2-1
clone_size: .
cdr3_aa: SADTGTTHNEQF

v_call: TRBV6-1
j_call: TRBJ2-3
clone_size: .
cdr3_aa: ASTLQGVMDTQY

v_call: TRBV20-1
j_call: TRBJ1-6
clone_size: few
cdr3_aa: SARSLRGSPLH

v_call: TRBV5-1
j_call: TRBJ1-1
clone_size: few
cdr3_aa: ASTPGEANTEAF

v_call: TRBV20-1
j_call: TRBJ1-5
clone_size: .
cdr3_aa: SAIRDRSYGVGQPQH

v_call: TRBV24-1
j_call: TRBJ1-5
clone_size: few
cdr3_aa: ATSDPDRPQH

v_call: TRBV3-1
j_call: .
clone_size: few
cdr3_aa: ASSHGDGRETQY

v_call: TRBV28
j_call: TRBJ1-2
clone_size: few
cdr3_aa: ASSDWGDGYT

v_call: TRBV6-5
j_call: TRBJ2-5
clone_size: .
cdr3_aa: ASRLNRQETQY

v_call: TRBV29-1
j_call: TRBJ2-3
clone_size: .
cdr3_aa: SVRFRGDTQY

v_call: TRBV7-2
j_call: TRBJ1-2
clone_size: once
cdr3_aa: ASSQTPGLMNGHT

v_call: TRBV19
j_call: TRBJ2-7
clone_size: .
cdr3_aa: ASSIGKEGIDYEQY

v_call: TRBV6-1
j_call: TRBJ2-7
clone_size: many
cdr3_aa: ASSDPGRPPPEQY

v_call: TRBV12-3/TRBV12-4
j_call: TRBJ2-1
clone_size: few
cdr3_aa: ASILGLAGYNEQF

v_call: TRBV25-1
j_call: TRBJ2-1
clone_size: .
cdr3_aa: ASSGGQGTYNEQF

v_call: TRBV4-3
j_call: TRBJ2-3
clone_size: few
cdr3_aa: ASTPRTGSTDTQY

v_call: TRBV12-3/TRBV12-4
j_call: TRBJ2-1
clone_size: .
cdr3_aa: ASSAAVAGAHNGQF

v_call: TRBV7-9
j_call: TRBJ2-1
clone_size: .
cdr3_aa: ASSPRTVSYEQF

v_call: TRBV12-3/TRBV12-4
j_call: TRBJ2-5
clone_size: many
cdr3_aa: ASSARASLTLQETQY

v_call: TRBV7-2
j_call: TRBJ2-1
clone_size: many
cdr3_aa: ASSLERGNEQF

v_call: TRBV5-1
j_call: TRBJ1-1
clone_size: .
cdr3_aa: VSSLDGVGDTEAF

v_call: TRBV20-1
j_call: TRBJ2-1
clone_size: .
cdr3_aa: SAPMSSGGAYNEQF

v_call: TRBV7-2
j_call: TRBJ1-1
clone_size: .
cdr3_aa: ASTEGDGGRMNTEAF

v_call: TRBV10-3
j_call: TRBJ1-5
clone_size: .
cdr3_aa: AISPDAHSNQPQH

v_call: TRBV27
j_call: TRBJ2-1
clone_size: few
cdr3_aa: ASSSETSGLFYNEQF

v_call: TRBV15
j_call: TRBJ2-1
clone_size: .
cdr3_aa: ATSSSNEGQHPYNEQF